This note documents a single TCR beta chain sequence. Some clones are missing from TCRdb's copy, which holds only in-frame ones; the method was immunoSEQ multiplex PCR. Here the sample spans about 180,000 clones, 85% to 95% being singletons. This sample is part of a study of T cell responses to AZD1222 COVID-19 vaccine. The CDR3 contains 14 residues. V was pared by 4 bases and J by 2 bases, with 11 bases between. Per the germline V gene, CDR1 is GTSNPN and CDR2 is SVGIG (reference sequence). The V call is TRBV30, the J call TRBJ2-2; D uncertain. The receptor comes from an adult who received the AZD1222 COVID-19 vaccine. The sample in question was peripheral blood, obtained 28 days after the second AZD1222 dose. For the CDR3, the DNA is TGTGCCTGGATGCTCGCAGTTAACACCGGGGAGCTGTTTTTT. Protein product: CAWMLAVNTGELFF.